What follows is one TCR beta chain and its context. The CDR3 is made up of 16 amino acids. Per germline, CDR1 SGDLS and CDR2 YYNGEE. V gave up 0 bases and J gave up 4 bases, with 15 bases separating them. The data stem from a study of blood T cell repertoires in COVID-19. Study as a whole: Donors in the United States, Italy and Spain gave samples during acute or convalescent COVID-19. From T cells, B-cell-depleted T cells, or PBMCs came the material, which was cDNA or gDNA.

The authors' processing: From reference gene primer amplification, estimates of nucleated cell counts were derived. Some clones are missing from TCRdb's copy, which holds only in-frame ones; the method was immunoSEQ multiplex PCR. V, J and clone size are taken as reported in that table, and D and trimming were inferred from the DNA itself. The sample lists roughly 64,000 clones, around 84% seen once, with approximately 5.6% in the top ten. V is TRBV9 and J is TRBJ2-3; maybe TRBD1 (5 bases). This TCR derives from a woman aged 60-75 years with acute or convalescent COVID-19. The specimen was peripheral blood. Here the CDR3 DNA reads TGTGCCAGCAGCGTAGAGCTAGGACAAAGTCCAGATACGCAGTATTTT. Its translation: CASSVELGQSPDTQYF.